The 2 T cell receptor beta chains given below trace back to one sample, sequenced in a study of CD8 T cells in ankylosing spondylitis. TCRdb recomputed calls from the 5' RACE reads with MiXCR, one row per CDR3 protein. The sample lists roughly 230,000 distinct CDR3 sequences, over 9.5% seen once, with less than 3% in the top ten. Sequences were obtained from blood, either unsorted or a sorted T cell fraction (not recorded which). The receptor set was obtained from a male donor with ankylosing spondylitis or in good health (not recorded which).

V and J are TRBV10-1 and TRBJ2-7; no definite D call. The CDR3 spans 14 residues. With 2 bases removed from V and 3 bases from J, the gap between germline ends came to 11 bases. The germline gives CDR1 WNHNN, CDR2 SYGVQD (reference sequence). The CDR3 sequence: CASSENSLSYEQYF. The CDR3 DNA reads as TGCGCCAGCAGTGAGAACAGTTTAAGCTACGAGCAGTACTTC.

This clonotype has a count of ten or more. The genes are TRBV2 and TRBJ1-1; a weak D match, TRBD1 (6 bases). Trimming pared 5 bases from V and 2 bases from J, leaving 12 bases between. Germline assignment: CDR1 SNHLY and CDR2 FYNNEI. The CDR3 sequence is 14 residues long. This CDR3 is CASSSTGRNTEAFF. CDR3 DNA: TGTGCCAGCAGTTCGACAGGCCGCAACACTGAAGCTTTCTTT.